This is a list of T cell receptor beta chains from one sample in a study of blood T cell repertoires in COVID-19. The data were produced by immunoSEQ multiplex PCR, yet TCRdb's version contains in-frame clones alone and is incomplete. The table has about 260,000 clones, around four fifths seen once. The sample taken for sequencing was peripheral blood. The source is a man aged 55 to 70 with acute or convalescent COVID-19. The CDR3 runs from the conserved cysteine through the conserved F or W. A D gene is named only where the DNA matches it firmly. Where a row states a size, it is once, few, many or the class of an expanded clone; other rows omit it.

V	size	J	D	DNA	CDR3
TRBV7-6	-	TRBJ2-5	-	TGTGCCAGCAGCTTAGCGGGCGGAGGAGAGACCCAGTACTTC	CASSLAGGGETQYF
TRBV7-9	-	TRBJ2-7	TRBD1	TGTGCCAGCAGCACCTGGGACAGGGGACTTTCCTACGAGCAGTACTTC	CASSTWDRGLSYEQYF
TRBV7-8	-	TRBJ2-5	TRBD2	TGTGCCAGCAGCTCTAGCGGGAGGGCCCTGAGGGAGACCCAGTACTTC	CASSSSGRALRETQYF
TRBV11-2	-	TRBJ1-4	TRBD1	TGTGCCAGCAGCTCCTTCCGGGACAGGAGTGAAAAACTGTTTTTT	CASSSFRDRSEKLFF
TRBV5-5	-	TRBJ2-7	TRBD2	TGTGCCAGCAGCTGGGGACTAGCGGGGGAACTCTACGAGCAGTACTTC	CASSWGLAGELYEQYF
TRBV18	once	TRBJ2-1	TRBD2	TGTGCCAGCTCAGGAGTGCCTGCGGGGGGGCTCTATGAGCAGTTCTTC	CASSGVPAGGLYEQFF
TRBV5-1	few	TRBJ1-5	-	TGCGCCAGCAGCCCTACAGGGTACGGTCAGCCCCAGCATTTT	CASSPTGYGQPQHF
TRBV7-2	-	TRBJ2-1	TRBD1	TGTGCCAGCAGCTTAAGCCAGGGGGCGTTCAATGAGCAGTTCTTC	CASSLSQGAFNEQFF
TRBV9	-	TRBJ2-1	TRBD2	TGTGCCAGCAGCCCTCGTCCTCCGGGACTAGCTTTCCACAATGAGCAGTTCTTC	CASSPRPPGLAFHNEQFF
TRBV7-2	few	TRBJ2-7	TRBD2	TGTGCCAGCAGCTTAGTGTCTAGCGGGAAAATTTACGAGCAGTACTTC	CASSLVSSGKIYEQYF
TRBV28	-	TRBJ2-1	TRBD1	TGTGCCAGCAGTCATTTAAAGGGACAGGGGAGTGAGCAGTTCTTC	CASSHLKGQGSEQFF
TRBV5-5	-	TRBJ1-2	TRBD1	TGTGCCAGCAGCGCCGGAGAAGGGACAGTCTATGGCTACACCTTC	CASSAGEGTVYGYTF
TRBV3-1/TRBV3-2	-	TRBJ1-2	TRBD1	TGTGCCAGCAGCCAAGAGGCGACAGGGCACCATGGCTACACCTTC	CASSQEATGHHGYTF
TRBV11-2	-	TRBJ2-7	-	TGTGCCAGCAGCCCAACAGGGCTCGAAGGGTACGAGCAGTACTTC	CASSPTGLEGYEQYF
TRBV6-2/TRBV6-3	once	TRBJ2-7	-	TGTGCCAGCAGCAATGACTTCAGGGGCTCCTACGAGCAGTACTTC	CASSNDFRGSYEQYF
TRBV5-4	-	TRBJ1-6	-	TGTGCCAGCAGCTACGGACAGAACTCCTATAATTCACCCCTCCACTTT	CASSYGQNSYNSPLHF
TRBV6-1	-	TRBJ2-7	TRBD1	TGTGCCAGCAGTGAAGACAGGGGGCTGGCGGAGCAGTACTTC	CASSEDRGLAEQYF
TRBV29-1	-	TRBJ1-1	-	TGCAGCGTTGAATTCGCGGAAGACACTGAAGCTTTCTTT	CSVEFAEDTEAFF
TRBV30	-	TRBJ2-1	TRBD1	TGTGCCTGCGACGGGACAGGGATTAACAATGAGCAGTTCTTC	CACDGTGINNEQFF
TRBV16	few	TRBJ1-2	-	TGTGCCAGCAGCCAATCCCGCCCACCTGAGGGTGGCTACACCTTC	CASSQSRPPEGGYTF
TRBV4-1	many	TRBJ1-2	TRBD1	TGCGCCAGCAGCCCCAGGGGGGACTATGGCTACACCTTC	CASSPRGDYGYTF
TRBV6-1	-	TRBJ1-1	-	TGTGCCAGCAGTGAATCACAGGGACGCGAGGCGGACACTGAAGCTTTCTTT	CASSESQGREADTEAFF
TRBV18	-	TRBJ1-2	-	TGTGCCAGCTCACCAAGGGGGACCTATGGCTACACCTTC	CASSPRGTYGYTF
TRBV29-1	-	TRBJ2-5	-	TGCAGCGTTGAAGCCTATACAGGGTTCGGGACCCAGTACTTC	CSVEAYTGFGTQYF
TRBV6-6	-	TRBJ2-1	-	TGTGCCAGCGCTAGTCGGACTACGGGGGATGAGCAGTTCTTC	CASASRTTGDEQFF
TRBV3-1/TRBV3-2	-	TRBJ1-1	TRBD1	TGTGCCAGCAGCCACCGACAGGGCCAGGCTGAAGCTTTCTTT	CASSHRQGQAEAFF
TRBV7-9	-	TRBJ2-5	-	TGTGCCAGCAGCTTGACTACCAGACAAGAGACCCAGTACTTC	CASSLTTRQETQYF
TRBV15	-	TRBJ1-4	TRBD1	TGTGCCACCACCCGGGACAGGGCTAATGAAAAACTGTTTTTT	CATTRDRANEKLFF
TRBV5-6	-	TRBJ1-6	-	TGTGCCAGCAGCTCCGCGGAGGGAAATTCACCCCTCCACTTT	CASSSAEGNSPLHF
TRBV25-1	-	TRBJ1-2	-	TGTGCCAGCTCCGCGGGGGGGGGCCGTGGCTACACCTTC	CASSAGGGRGYTF
TRBV12-3/TRBV12-4	-	TRBJ1-2	-	TGTGCCAGCTCCGGGGGTTATAACTATGGCTACACCTTC	CASSGGYNYGYTF
TRBV24-1	-	TRBJ1-5	TRBD1	TGTGCCACCAGTCCAGGGGGCGCGGGGGATCAGCCCCAGCATTTT	CATSPGGAGDQPQHF
TRBV24-1	once	TRBJ2-5	TRBD2	TGTTCTCGTCGGCGGGAGGGAGATTTTCAAGAGACCCAGTACTTC	CSRRREGDFQETQYF
TRBV9	-	TRBJ2-5	TRBD2	TGTGCCAGCAGCTTTAGCGGGGGGGCTGAGACCCAGTACTTC	CASSFSGGAETQYF
TRBV2	-	TRBJ2-5	-	TGTGCCAGCAGTGGACGACGGGATGGGAGCCCAGAGACCCAGTACTTC	CASSGRRDGSPETQYF
TRBV13	-	TRBJ2-7	TRBD2	TGTGCCAGCAGCCAGGGGACTAGCGGCTCCTACGAGCAGTACTTC	CASSQGTSGSYEQYF
TRBV11-3	-	TRBJ2-1	-	TGTGCCAGCAGCCGAGGACAGTACAATGAGCAGTTCTTC	CASSRGQYNEQFF